This T cell receptor (beta chain) comes out of a study of shared T cell receptors in the human thymus. TCRdb keeps only in-frame clones here, not all; method: immunoSEQ multiplex PCR. The data show hundreds of thousands of clones, with around nine tenths seen just once and around 0.0099% held by the top ten. Trimming at V came to 6 bases and at J to 2 bases, leaving 6 bases not matched to a gene. The CDR3 loop spans 14 amino acids. The germline V gene has CDR1 MDHEN and CDR2 SYDVKM. These data are also associated with another study on human thymus T cells. Per that study: The donors were infants in Finland with congenital heart defects, otherwise immunologically healthy. Corrective cardiac surgery supplied the resected thymus tissue. Apparent skewing of V and J gene usage characterized both thymic and blood repertoires. Thymic TCR repertoires of unrelated people reportedly overlapped highly.

The source of this sequence is a boy in the first two years of life with a congenital heart defect. The chain combines TRBV28 with TRBJ2-5, with TRBD1 matching over 7 bases. The sample comprised thymocytes. This CDR3 reads CASRLDREQETQYF. The CDR3 DNA is TGTGCCAGCAGATTAGACAGGGAACAAGAGACCCAGTACTTC.